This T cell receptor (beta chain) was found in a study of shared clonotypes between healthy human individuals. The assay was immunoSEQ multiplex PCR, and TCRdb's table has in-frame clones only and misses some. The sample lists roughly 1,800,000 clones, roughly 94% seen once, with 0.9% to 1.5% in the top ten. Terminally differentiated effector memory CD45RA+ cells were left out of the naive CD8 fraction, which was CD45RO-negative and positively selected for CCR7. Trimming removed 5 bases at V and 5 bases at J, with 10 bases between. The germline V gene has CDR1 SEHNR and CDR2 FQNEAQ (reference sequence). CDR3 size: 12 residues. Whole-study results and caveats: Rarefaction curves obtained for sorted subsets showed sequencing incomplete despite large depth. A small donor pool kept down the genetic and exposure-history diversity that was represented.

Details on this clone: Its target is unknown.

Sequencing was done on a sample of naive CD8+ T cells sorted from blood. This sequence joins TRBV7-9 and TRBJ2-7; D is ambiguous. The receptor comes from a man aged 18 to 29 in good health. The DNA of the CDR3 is TGTGCCAGCAGCCCTCGGGTCGACGAGCAGTACTTC. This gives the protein CASSPRVDEQYF.